This T cell receptor beta chain was sequenced during a study of T cell responses to AZD1222 COVID-19 vaccine. Whole-study context: Both about-4-week and about-12-week second-dose recipients were combined. General study findings and limits: A reported finding is that nearly half of spike-specific TCRs target unmutated variant regions.

Sequencing was performed with immunoSEQ multiplex PCR; in TCRdb, only in-frame clones are kept and a portion is missing. The sample has about 110,000 clones; 91% are singletons. Germline CDR1 reads SGHKS; CDR2 reads YYEKEE (reference sequence). V was pared by 1 base and J by 6 bases, with 7 bases between. CDR3 length: 13 residues. A remark on this clone: Its specificity is not known.

This sequence was found in an adult in good health. This specimen consisted of peripheral blood, obtained on day 0 of AZD1222 vaccination. The chain is built from TRBV5-5 and TRBJ1-4, with D uncertain. CDR3 in DNA: TGTGCCAGCAGCTTGACCCCGGATGAAAAACTGTTTTTT. It translates to CASSLTPDEKLFF. Complete variable domain (other parts from reference TRBV5-5 and TRBJ1-4): DAGVTQSPTHLIKTRGQQVTLRCSPISGHKSVSWYQQVLGQGPQFIFQYYEKEERGRGNFPDRFSARQFPNYSSELNVNALLLGDSALYLCASSLTPDEKLFFGSGTQLSVL.